These 17 T cell receptor beta chains originate from one sample sequenced in a study of blood T cell repertoires in COVID-19. Using immunoSEQ multiplex PCR, the repertoire was profiled, and TCRdb retains in-frame clones only, with some absent. The table includes about 180,000 clones, over 80% detected once. Material for sequencing was peripheral blood. All receptors come from a woman in her 40s with COVID-19, enrolled during active disease.

The gene calls are TRBV5-6 and TRBJ1-4, with 10 bases that match TRBD1. The length of the CDR3 is 17 residues. Germline CDR1 SGHDT, CDR2 YYEEEE. V was pared by 1 base and J by 7 bases, with 10 bases of the junction left unmatched. Written as DNA, the CDR3 is TGTGCCAGCAGCTTGATACCGGGACAGGGGAGGCGTGAAAAACTGTTTTTT. Encoded protein: CASSLIPGQGRREKLFF.

V is TRBV9 and J is TRBJ2-7; unclear D gene. This CDR3 region has 13 residues. V lost 0 bases to trimming and J lost 4 bases, with 8 bases between them. CDR1 is SGDLS and CDR2 is YYNGEE in the germline V gene. CDR3 sequence: CASSVASEYEQYF. The CDR3 coding sequence is TGTGCCAGCAGCGTAGCCTCGGAGTACGAGCAGTACTTC.

The J gene is TRBJ2-5, the V gene TRBV27, with 11 bases fitting TRBD2. Germline V gene lookup returns CDR1 MNHEY and CDR2 SMNVEV (reference sequence). V lost 6 bases to trimming and J lost 5 bases; unmatched junction nucleotides: 5. The length of the CDR3 is 14 residues. The DNA of the CDR3 is TGTGCCAGCAGAATCAGGACTAGCGGGGAGACCCAGTACTTC. Translation: CASRIRTSGETQYF.

The V and J genes are TRBV19 and TRBJ1-5, with D hard to call. This CDR3 is built from 14 residues. CDR1 and CDR2 from the germline V gene are LNHDA and SQIVND (reference sequence). Trimming took off 7 bases at V and 1 base at J, with 11 bases between the two ends. The CDR3 sequence: CASIGGPSNQPQHF. The CDR3 nucleotides are TGTGCCAGTATTGGAGGGCCCAGCAATCAGCCCCAGCATTTT.

The genes are TRBV19 and TRBJ2-7; 9 bases are shared with TRBD2. CDR3 size: 18 residues. V was clipped by 6 bases and J by 7 bases; unmatched bases: 22. Germline V gene data show CDR1 as LNHDA and CDR2 as SQIVND (reference sequence). In nucleotides, the CDR3 is TGTGCCAGTAGCCCCGAGTCAGCGGGGGGATCTTTTCTACGAGAGCAGTACTTC. As protein: CASSPESAGGSFLREQYF.

The V call is TRBV28, the J call TRBJ2-7; D call uncertain. The CDR3 is 11 residues long. V lost 9 bases, J lost 3 bases, and 9 bases lay in between. Germline V gene sequence: CDR1 MDHEN, CDR2 SYDVKM. DNA for the CDR3: TGTGCCAGTGGTCTCTACTACGAGCAGTACTTC. It is translated as CASGLYYEQYF.

The V and J genes are TRBV3-1 (or the pseudogene TRBV3-2) and TRBJ2-3; possible D gene TRBD1, 6 bases. CDR3 size: 14 residues. Looked up from germline, CDR1 is LGHDT and CDR2 is YNNKEL (reference sequence). V was clipped by 4 bases and J by 10 bases, with 18 bases between them. In nucleotides, the CDR3 is TGTGCCAGCAGCCTCTACTCGACCAGGGGCCCGCAGTATTTT. Its protein product is CASSLYSTRGPQYF.

The chain joins TRBV27 to TRBJ1-2; 10 nucleotides agree with TRBD1. Germline V gives CDR1 MNHEY, CDR2 SMNVEV (reference sequence). The V gene end was trimmed by 5 bases and the J gene end by 4 bases; junction bases not matched to a gene: 4. The CDR3 totals 14 residues. CDR3 sequence (DNA): TGTGCCAGCAGTCCGACAGGGGGCTCCTATGGCTACACCTTC. Its translation: CASSPTGGSYGYTF.

This clone was recorded only once. The chain has TRBV28 and TRBJ1-4, with D unclear. This CDR3 contains 13 residues. Germline assignment: CDR1 MDHEN and CDR2 SYDVKM. Trimming pared 9 bases from V and 4 bases from J, leaving 12 bases between. This CDR3 reads CASIRVLNEKLFF. Written as DNA, the CDR3 is TGTGCCAGTATACGAGTACTTAATGAAAAACTGTTTTTT.

This clone was recorded once. This chain uses TRBV20-1 with TRBJ2-3, with D perhaps TRBD2 (5 bases). V dropped 3 bases and J dropped 4 bases, with 14 bases sitting between them. Germline lookup yields CDR1 DFQATT and CDR2 SNEGSKA (reference sequence). The CDR3 consists of 14 residues. The CDR3, as DNA: TGCAGTGCTAGTATTAGTATGGGAGCAGATACGCAGTATTTT. It is translated as CSASISMGADTQYF.

V is TRBV2 and J is TRBJ1-5; 7 bases line up with TRBD1. This CDR3 comprises 14 residues. The J segment lost 0 bases and the V segment lost 8 bases, leaving 4 bases of the junction unmatched. The germline V gene has CDR1 SNHLY and CDR2 FYNNEI. The CDR3 nucleotides read TGTGCCAGCCAAGGGGGCTCTAGCAATCAGCCCCAGCATTTT. This sequence encodes CASQGGSSNQPQHF.

This chain joins TRBV6-6 and TRBJ1-1; maybe TRBD1 (5 bases). CDR1 and CDR2 (germline): MNHNY, SVGAGI (reference sequence). V was trimmed by 5 bases and J by 5 bases, leaving 9 bases between them. This CDR3 comprises 12 residues. CDR3 sequence: CASSPGGTEAFF. In DNA, the CDR3 is TGTGCCAGCAGTCCGGGGGGGACTGAAGCTTTCTTT.

The rearrangement links TRBV5-4 to TRBJ2-7; 9 bases agree with TRBD2. The CDR3 is made up of 16 amino acids. V dropped 5 bases and J dropped 3; count of bases not matched to a gene: 12. In germline, CDR1 is SGHNT, CDR2 YYREEE (reference sequence). The CDR3 bases are TGTGCCAGCAGTTCAACAATGGGACTAGCAGTCTACGAGCAGTACTTC. Amino acids: CASSSTMGLAVYEQYF.

The rearrangement links TRBV6-5 to TRBJ1-5, with 10 bases fitting TRBD1. CDR1 is MNHEY, CDR2 SVGAGI, per germline. This CDR3 contains 15 residues. Trimming took 5 bases from V and 1 from J; bases not matched to a gene: 2. Here the CDR3 DNA reads TGTGCCAGCAGTACGGACAGGGGGAGCAATCAGCCCCAGCATTTT. Translation gives CASSTDRGSNQPQHF.

The CDR3 is CASSFNRAPYNEQFF. CDR3 sequence (DNA): TGCGCCAGCAGCTTCAACAGGGCGCCCTACAATGAGCAGTTCTTC. This chain uses TRBV5-1 with TRBJ2-1, with D tentatively TRBD1 (6 bases). V was clipped by 2 bases and J by 2 bases, with 11 bases between them. CDR1 SGHRS and CDR2 YFSETQ come from the germline V gene. The CDR3 is made up of 15 amino acids. Full variable domain (remainder filled in from reference TRBV5-1 and TRBJ2-1): KAGVTQTPRYLIKTRGQQVTLSCSPISGHRSVSWYQQTPGQGLQFLFEYFSETQRNKGNFPGRFSGRQFSNSRSEMNVSTLELGDSALYLCASSFNRAPYNEQFFGPGTRLTVL.

The rearrangement joins TRBV25-1 to TRBJ1-1; 7 bases are shared with TRBD1. This CDR3 region has 12 residues. Germline loops: CDR1 MGHDK, CDR2 SYGVNS. V was pared by 9 bases and J by 1 base, with 2 bases of the junction left unmatched. CDR3 loop: CASRDRNTEAFF. The CDR3 coding sequence is TGTGCCAGTAGGGACAGGAACACTGAAGCTTTCTTT.

The chain joins TRBV18 to TRBJ1-5, with a tentative D call TRBD1 (6 bases). V was cut by 0 bases and J by 3 bases, with 18 bases left in between. The CDR3 runs 18 residues. Per the germline V gene, CDR1 is KGHSH and CDR2 is LQKENI. CDR3 loop: CASSPPPTGLLTNQPQHF. The CDR3 DNA reads TGTGCCAGCTCACCACCGCCAACAGGGCTCTTAACCAATCAGCCCCAGCATTTT.